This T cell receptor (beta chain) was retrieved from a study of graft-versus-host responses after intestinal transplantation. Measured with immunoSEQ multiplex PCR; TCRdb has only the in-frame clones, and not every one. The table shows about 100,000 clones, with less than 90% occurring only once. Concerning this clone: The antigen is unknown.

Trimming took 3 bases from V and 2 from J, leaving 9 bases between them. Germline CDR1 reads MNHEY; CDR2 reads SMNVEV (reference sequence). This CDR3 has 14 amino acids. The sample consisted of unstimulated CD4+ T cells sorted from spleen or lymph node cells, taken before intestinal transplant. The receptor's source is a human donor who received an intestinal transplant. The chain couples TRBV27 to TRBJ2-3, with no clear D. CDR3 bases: TGTGCCAGCAGTTTTGGCTCTCCCACAGATACGCAGTATTTT. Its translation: CASSFGSPTDTQYF.